This record covers a single T cell receptor (beta chain). Its cognate antigen is unknown. The T cells that were sequenced for TCR beta were CD8+ and CD4+ cells from blood. The entry originates in a study of CD8 T cells in Susac syndrome. General observations from the study: As the study acknowledged, the number of individuals in its TCR sequencing and HLA analysis was relatively small.

Random hexamers primed reverse transcription of about 0.5 to 1 ug RNA. Multiplex PCR with immunoSEQ amplified the TCR beta CDR3 across 54 Vbeta and 13 Jbeta. MiXCR, run by TCRdb on the immunoSEQ multiplex PCR reads, gives a single entry per CDR3 protein. This sample yields about 200,000 distinct CDR3 sequences, of which roughly 94% are seen a single time; approximately 0.1% belongs to the top ten. The CDR3 consists of 15 residues. In germline, CDR1 is MGHDK, CDR2 SYGVNS. The ends lost 1 base at V and 8 bases at J; junction bases unmatched: 4. This sequence originates from a human donor in good health. The sequencing sample was made of CD4+ T cells from PBMCs. The chain links TRBV25-1 to TRBJ1-4; 10 bases line up with TRBD1. In DNA form, the CDR3 reads TGTGCCAGCAGTGAATCCGGGACAGGGGTAGAAAAACTGTTTTTT. It specifies CASSESGTGVEKLFF.